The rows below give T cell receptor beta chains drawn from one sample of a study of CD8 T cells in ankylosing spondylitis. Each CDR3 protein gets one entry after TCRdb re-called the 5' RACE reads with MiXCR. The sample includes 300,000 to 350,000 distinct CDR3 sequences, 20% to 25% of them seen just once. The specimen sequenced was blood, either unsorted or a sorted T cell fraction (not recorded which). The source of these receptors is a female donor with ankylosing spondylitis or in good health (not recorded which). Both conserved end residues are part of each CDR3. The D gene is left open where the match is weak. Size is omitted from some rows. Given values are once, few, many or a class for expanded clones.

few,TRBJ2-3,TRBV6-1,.,CASRADSFPSDTQYF,TGTGCCAGCAGAGCCGACTCCTTCCCCTCAGATACGCAGTATTTT
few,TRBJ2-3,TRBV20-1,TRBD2,CSARDPSGLTDTQYF,TGCAGTGCTAGAGATCCTAGCGGACTCACAGATACGCAGTATTTT
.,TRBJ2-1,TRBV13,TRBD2,CASSDISGRFSYNEQFF,TGTGCCAGCAGCGACATTAGCGGGAGGTTCTCCTACAATGAGCAGTTCTTC
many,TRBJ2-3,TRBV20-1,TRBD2,CSARDWRSGRASDTQYF,TGCAGTGCTAGAGATTGGCGTAGCGGGAGGGCCTCAGATACGCAGTATTTT
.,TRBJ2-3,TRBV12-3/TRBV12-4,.,CASSFRGPQATQYF,TGTGCCAGCAGTTTTCGGGGACCTCAGGCTACGCAGTATTTT
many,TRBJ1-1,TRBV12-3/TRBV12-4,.,CASTQQRNTEAFF,TGTGCCAGCACCCAACAACGTAACACTGAAGCTTTCTTT
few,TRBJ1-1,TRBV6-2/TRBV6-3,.,CASSYSAGYTEAFF,TGTGCCAGCAGTTACTCGGCGGGATACACTGAAGCTTTCTTT
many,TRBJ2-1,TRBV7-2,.,CASSVGGPFYNEQFF,TGTGCCAGCAGCGTTGGAGGGCCCTTCTACAATGAGCAGTTCTTC
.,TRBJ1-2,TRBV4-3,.,CASSQARNYGYTF,TGCGCCAGCAGCCAGGCCAGGAACTATGGCTACACCTTC
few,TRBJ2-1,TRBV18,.,CASSPLGLNEQFF,TGTGCCAGCTCACCACTAGGGTTGAATGAGCAGTTCTTC
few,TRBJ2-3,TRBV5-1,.,CASSPHPSTDTQYF,TGCGCCAGCAGCCCCCACCCTAGCACAGATACGCAGTATTTT
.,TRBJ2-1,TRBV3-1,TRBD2,CASSPRGALAAEQFF,TGTGCCAGCAGCCCCCGGGGAGCACTAGCGGCGGAGCAGTTCTTC
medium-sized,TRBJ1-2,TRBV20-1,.,CSAGAGGYTF,TGCAGTGCTGGCGCTGGTGGCTACACCTTC
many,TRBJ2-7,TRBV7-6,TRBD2,CASSRRTSGSYEQYF,TGTGCCAGCAGCCGAAGGACTAGCGGGAGTTACGAGCAGTACTTC
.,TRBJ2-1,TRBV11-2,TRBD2,CASSPGLAVINEQFF,TGTGCCAGCAGCCCGGGACTAGCAGTAATCAATGAGCAGTTCTTC
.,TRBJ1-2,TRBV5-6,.,CASSQIRPGGDGYTF,TGTGCCAGCAGCCAAATTAGACCCGGCGGCGATGGCTACACCTTC
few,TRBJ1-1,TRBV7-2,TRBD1,CASSLEAGGGTEAFF,TGTGCCAGCAGCTTAGAAGCAGGGGGAGGTACTGAAGCTTTCTTT
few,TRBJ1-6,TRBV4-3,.,CASSPRVRNSPLHF,TGCGCCAGCAGCCCCCGGGTCCGTAATTCACCCCTCCACTTT
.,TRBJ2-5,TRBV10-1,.,CASSESTGTNEETQYF,TGCGCCAGCAGTGAGTCGACCGGGACCAATGAAGAGACCCAGTACTTC
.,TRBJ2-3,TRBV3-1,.,CASRGVITDTQYF,TGTGCCAGCAGAGGGGTTATCACAGATACGCAGTATTTT
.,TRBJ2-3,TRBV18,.,CASSLVGTTGLDTQYF,TGTGCCAGCTCACTTGTCGGGACAACTGGGTTAGATACGCAGTATTTT
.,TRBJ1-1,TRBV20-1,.,CSADPRVSTEAFF,TGCAGTGCTGACCCCAGGGTTAGCACTGAAGCTTTCTTT
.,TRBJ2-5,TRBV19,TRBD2,CASTRAGRGGSETQYF,TGTGCCAGTACCCGAGCGGGACGCGGGGGATCCGAGACCCAGTACTTC
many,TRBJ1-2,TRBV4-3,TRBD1,CASSQDPQGRIYGYTF,TGCGCCAGCAGCCAAGATCCACAGGGGAGGATCTATGGCTACACCTTC
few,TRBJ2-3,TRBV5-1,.,CASSWKPTDTQYF,TGCGCCAGCAGCTGGAAGCCCACAGATACGCAGTATTTT
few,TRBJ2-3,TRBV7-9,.,CASSLTLGTDTQYF,TGTGCCAGCAGCCTCACACTAGGAACAGATACGCAGTATTTT
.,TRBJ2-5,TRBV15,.,CATSRDLEETQYF,TGTGCCACCAGCAGAGATCTAGAAGAGACCCAGTACTTC
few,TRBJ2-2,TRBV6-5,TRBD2,CASTPEGLAGVGTGELFF,TGTGCCAGCACCCCCGAGGGACTAGCGGGAGTCGGGACCGGGGAGCTGTTTTTT
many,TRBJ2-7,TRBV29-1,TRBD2,CSVVRTSGRYEQYF,TGCAGCGTTGTTAGGACTAGCGGAAGGTACGAGCAGTACTTC
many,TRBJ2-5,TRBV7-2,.,CASSLRGRLSETQYF,TGTGCCAGCAGCTTGAGGGGTAGGCTGAGTGAGACCCAGTACTTC
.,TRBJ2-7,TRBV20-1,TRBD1,CSAPSQTGVVGEQYF,TGCAGTGCGCCCTCACAGACAGGGGTAGTAGGCGAGCAGTACTTC
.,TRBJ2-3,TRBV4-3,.,CASSQDGELSTQYF,TGCGCCAGCAGCCAAGATGGGGAATTATCGACGCAGTATTTT
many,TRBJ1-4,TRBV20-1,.,CSAPAGAGEKLFF,TGCAGTGCCCCGGCAGGGGCGGGTGAAAAACTGTTTTTT
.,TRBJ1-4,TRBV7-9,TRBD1,CASSWGQGNDEKLFF,TGTGCCAGCAGCTGGGGACAGGGAAACGATGAAAAACTGTTTTTT
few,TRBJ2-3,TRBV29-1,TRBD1,CSVATAGGDYTDTQYF,TGCAGCGTGGCCACGGCAGGGGGCGACTACACAGATACGCAGTATTTT
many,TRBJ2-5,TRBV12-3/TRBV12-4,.,CASRWSQPGETQYF,TGTGCCAGCAGGTGGTCCCAACCAGGGGAGACCCAGTACTTC
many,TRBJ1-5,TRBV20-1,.,CSARTVSNQPQHF,TGCAGTGCCAGGACAGTCAGCAATCAGCCCCAGCATTTT
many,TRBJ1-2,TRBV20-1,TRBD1,CSADTGTAKALNYTF,TGCAGTGCCGATACCGGGACAGCCAAAGCTCTGAACTACACCTTC
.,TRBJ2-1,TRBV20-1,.,CSLEGRFNEQFF,TGCAGCCTCGAGGGACGGTTCAATGAGCAGTTCTTC
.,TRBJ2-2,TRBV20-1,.,CSVETGGNTGELFF,TGCAGTGTCGAGACGGGGGGCAACACCGGGGAGCTGTTTTTT
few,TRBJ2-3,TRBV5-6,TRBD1,CASSLGQLSTDTQYF,TGTGCCAGCAGCCTGGGACAGCTTTCTACAGATACGCAGTATTTT
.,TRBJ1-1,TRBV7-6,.,CASSLGSGPGDTEAFF,TGTGCCAGCAGCTTAGGATCGGGTCCCGGGGACACTGAAGCTTTCTTT
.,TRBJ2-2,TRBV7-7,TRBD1,CASRGTGNTGELFF,TGTGCCAGCAGAGGGACAGGGAACACCGGGGAGCTGTTTTTT
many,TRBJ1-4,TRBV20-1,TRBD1,CSASTGGYEKLFF,TGCAGTGCTAGCACAGGGGGGTATGAAAAACTGTTTTTT
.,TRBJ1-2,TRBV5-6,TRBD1,CASSFTGASGYTF,TGTGCCAGCAGCTTTACAGGGGCGTCGGGCTACACCTTC
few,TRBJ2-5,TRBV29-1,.,CSVFAPWRETQYF,TGCAGCGTCTTCGCTCCCTGGAGAGAGACCCAGTACTTC
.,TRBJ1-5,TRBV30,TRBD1,CAWSFTGGTAQHF,TGTGCCTGGAGTTTTACTGGCGGGACAGCCCAGCATTTT
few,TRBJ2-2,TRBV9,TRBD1,CASSAGQGVGTGELFF,TGTGCCAGCAGCGCGGGACAGGGGGTAGGCACCGGGGAGCTGTTTTTT
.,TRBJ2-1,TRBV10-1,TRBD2,CASGPGLAGVWMLTYSPYNEQFF,TGCGCCAGCGGTCCGGGACTAGCGGGAGTTTGGATGTTAACGTATAGCCCGTACAATGAGCAGTTCTTC